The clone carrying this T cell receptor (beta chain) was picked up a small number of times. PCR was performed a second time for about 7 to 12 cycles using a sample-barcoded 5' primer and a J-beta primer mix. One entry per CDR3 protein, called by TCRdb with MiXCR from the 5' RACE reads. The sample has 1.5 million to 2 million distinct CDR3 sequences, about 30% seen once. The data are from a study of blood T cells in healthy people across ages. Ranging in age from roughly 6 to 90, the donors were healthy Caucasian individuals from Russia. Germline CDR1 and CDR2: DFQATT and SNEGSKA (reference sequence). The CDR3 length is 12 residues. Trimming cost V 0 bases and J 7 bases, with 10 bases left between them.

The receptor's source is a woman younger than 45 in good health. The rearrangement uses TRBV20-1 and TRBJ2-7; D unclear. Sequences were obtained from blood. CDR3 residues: CSARDRVREQYF. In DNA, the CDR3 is TGCAGTGCTAGAGATAGAGTGCGTGAGCAGTACTTC.